The clone carrying this TCR beta chain was picked up many times. Trimming cost V 3 bases and J 7 bases; bases outside gene matches: 11. There are 15 residues in the CDR3. Germline CDR1 DFQATT, CDR2 SNEGSKA (reference sequence). TCRdb called the 5' RACE reads again in MiXCR, with one record for every CDR3 protein. The repertoire holds around 40,000 distinct CDR3 sequences, 5.5% to 7% seen once, with approximately 5% in the top ten. The data are from a study of early T cells in non-severe SARS-CoV-2 infection. Whole-study context: Sequenced material consisted of bulk RNA (from unsorted whole blood), and chains were unpaired.

The sequenced sample consisted of whole blood. The genes are TRBV20-1 and TRBJ2-1, with 8 bases aligning to TRBD2. This TCR derives from an adult who was a healthcare worker with PCR-confirmed SARS-CoV-2 infection or an uninfected control (not recorded which). The CDR3 here is CSASLVAGNSNEQFF. The CDR3 DNA is TGCAGTGCTAGTTTAGTAGCGGGAAATAGTAATGAGCAGTTCTTC.